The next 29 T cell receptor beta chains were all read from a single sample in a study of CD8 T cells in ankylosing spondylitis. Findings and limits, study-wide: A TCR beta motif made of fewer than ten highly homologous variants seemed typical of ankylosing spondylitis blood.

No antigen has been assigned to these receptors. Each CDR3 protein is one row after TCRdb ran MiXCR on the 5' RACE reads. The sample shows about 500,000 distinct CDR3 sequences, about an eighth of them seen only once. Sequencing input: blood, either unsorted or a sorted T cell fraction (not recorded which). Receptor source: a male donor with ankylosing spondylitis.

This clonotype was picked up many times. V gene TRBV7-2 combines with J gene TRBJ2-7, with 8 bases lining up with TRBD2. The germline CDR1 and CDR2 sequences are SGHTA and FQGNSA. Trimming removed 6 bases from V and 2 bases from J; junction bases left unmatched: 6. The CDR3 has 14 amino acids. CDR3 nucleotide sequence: TGTGCCAGCAGTAAAATAGCGGGAACCTACGAGCAGTACTTC. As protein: CASSKIAGTYEQYF.

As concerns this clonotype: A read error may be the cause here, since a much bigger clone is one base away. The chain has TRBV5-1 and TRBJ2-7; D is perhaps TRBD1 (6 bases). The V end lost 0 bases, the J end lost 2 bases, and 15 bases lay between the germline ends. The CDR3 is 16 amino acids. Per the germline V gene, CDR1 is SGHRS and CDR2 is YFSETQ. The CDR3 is CASSLEGQGRTYEQYF. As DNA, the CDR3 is TGCGCCAGCAGCTTGGAGGGCCAGGGGCGAACCTACGAGCAGTACTTC.

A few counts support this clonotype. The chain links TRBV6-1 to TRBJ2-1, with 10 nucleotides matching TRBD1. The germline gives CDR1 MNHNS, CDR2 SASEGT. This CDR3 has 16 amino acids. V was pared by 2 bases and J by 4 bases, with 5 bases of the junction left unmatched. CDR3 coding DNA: TGTGCCAGCAGTGAACAGGACAGGGGGGGATACAATGAGCAGTTCTTC. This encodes CASSEQDRGGYNEQFF.

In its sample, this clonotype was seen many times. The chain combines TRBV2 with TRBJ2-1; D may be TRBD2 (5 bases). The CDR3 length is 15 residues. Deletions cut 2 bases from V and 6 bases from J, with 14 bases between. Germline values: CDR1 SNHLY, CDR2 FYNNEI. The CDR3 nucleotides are TGTGCCAGCAGTGAACCGGGGTTAGGTGGCAATGAGCAGTTCTTC. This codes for CASSEPGLGGNEQFF.

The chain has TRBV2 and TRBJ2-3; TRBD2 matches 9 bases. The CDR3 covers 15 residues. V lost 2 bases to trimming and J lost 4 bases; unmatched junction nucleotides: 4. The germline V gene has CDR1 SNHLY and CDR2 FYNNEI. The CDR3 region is CASSEFSGSPDTQYF. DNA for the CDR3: TGTGCCAGCAGTGAATTTAGCGGGAGCCCAGATACGCAGTATTTT. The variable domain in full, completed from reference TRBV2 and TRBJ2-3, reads EPEVTQTPSHQVTQMGQEVILRCVPISNHLYFYWYRQILGQKVEFLVSFYNNEISEKSEIFDDQFSVERPDGSNFTLKIRSTKLEDSAMYFCASSEFSGSPDTQYFGPGTRLTVL.

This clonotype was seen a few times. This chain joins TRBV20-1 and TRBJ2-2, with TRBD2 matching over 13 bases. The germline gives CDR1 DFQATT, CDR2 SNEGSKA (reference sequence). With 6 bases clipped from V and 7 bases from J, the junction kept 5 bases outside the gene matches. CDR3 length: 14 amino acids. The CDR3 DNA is TGCAGTGCCGCCGGGACTAGCGGGGTCGGGGAGCTGTTTTTT. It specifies CSAAGTSGVGELFF.

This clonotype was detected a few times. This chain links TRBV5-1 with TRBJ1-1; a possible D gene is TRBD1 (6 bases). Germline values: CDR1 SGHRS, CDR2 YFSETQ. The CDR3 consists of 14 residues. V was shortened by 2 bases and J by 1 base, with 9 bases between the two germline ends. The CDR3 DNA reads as TGCGCCAGCAGCTTCCGGGACAAGAACACTGAAGCTTTCTTT. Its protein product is CASSFRDKNTEAFF.

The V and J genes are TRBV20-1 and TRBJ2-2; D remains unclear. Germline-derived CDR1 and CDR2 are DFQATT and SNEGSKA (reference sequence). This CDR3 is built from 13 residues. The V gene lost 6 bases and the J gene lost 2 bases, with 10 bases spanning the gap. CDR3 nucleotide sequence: TGCAGTGCAACTCCCTACAACACCGGGGAGCTGTTTTTT. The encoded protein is CSATPYNTGELFF.

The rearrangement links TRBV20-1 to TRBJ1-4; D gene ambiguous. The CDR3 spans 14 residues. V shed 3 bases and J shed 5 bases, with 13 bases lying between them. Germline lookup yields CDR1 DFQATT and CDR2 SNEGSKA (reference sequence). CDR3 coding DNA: TGCAGTGCTAGTGGGTGGCAGTCGAATGAAAAACTGTTTTTT. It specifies CSASGWQSNEKLFF.

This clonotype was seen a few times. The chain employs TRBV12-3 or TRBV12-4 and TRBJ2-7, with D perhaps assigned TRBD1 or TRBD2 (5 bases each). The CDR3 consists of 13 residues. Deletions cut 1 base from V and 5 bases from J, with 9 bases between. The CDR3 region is CASSLEGTHEQYF. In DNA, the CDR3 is TGTGCCAGCAGTTTAGAGGGGACCCACGAGCAGTACTTC.

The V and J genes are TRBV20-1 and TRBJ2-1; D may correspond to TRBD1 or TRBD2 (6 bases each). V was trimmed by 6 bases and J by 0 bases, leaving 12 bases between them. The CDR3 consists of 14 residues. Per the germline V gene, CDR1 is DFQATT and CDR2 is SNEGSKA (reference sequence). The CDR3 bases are TGCAGTGCCGAGAGGGGGGACTCCTACAATGAGCAGTTCTTC. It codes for CSAERGDSYNEQFF.

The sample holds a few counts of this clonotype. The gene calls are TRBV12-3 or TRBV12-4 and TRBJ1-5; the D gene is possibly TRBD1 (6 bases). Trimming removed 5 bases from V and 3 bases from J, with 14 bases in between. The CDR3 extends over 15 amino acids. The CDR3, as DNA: TGTGCCAGCAGTGCCGCCGGGACACACAATCAGCCCCAGCATTTT. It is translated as CASSAAGTHNQPQHF.

The CDR3 sequence: CASSRDLGTRNTIYF. As DNA, the CDR3 is TGTGCCAGCAGTCGCGACTTAGGGACGCGGAACACCATATATTTT. The chain employs TRBV12-3 or TRBV12-4 and TRBJ1-3, with D maybe TRBD1 (5 bases). The CDR3 consists of 15 residues. V was pared by 5 bases and J by 7 bases, with 18 bases between.

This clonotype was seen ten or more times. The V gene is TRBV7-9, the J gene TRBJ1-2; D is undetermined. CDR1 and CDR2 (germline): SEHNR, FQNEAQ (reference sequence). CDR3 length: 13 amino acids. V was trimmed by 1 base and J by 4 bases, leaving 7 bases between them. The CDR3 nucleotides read TGTGCCAGCAGCTTAGTCGGCTTCTATGGCTACACCTTC. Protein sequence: CASSLVGFYGYTF.

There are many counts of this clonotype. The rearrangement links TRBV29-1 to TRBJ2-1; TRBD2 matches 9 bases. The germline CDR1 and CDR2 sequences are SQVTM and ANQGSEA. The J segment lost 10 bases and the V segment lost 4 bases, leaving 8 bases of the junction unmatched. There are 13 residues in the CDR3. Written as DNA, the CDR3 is TGCAGCGTTGGGTCGGTAGCGGGAGTGGAGCAGTTCTTC. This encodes CSVGSVAGVEQFF.

This chain's CDR3 is CASSVGHGYTF. In nucleotides, the CDR3 is TGTGCCAGCAGTGTCGGGCATGGCTACACCTTC. This sequence joins TRBV6-1 and TRBJ1-2, with D uncertain. V lost 4 bases to trimming and J lost 6 bases, with 6 bases between them. From germline, CDR1 is MNHNS and CDR2 SASEGT. The CDR3 totals 11 residues.

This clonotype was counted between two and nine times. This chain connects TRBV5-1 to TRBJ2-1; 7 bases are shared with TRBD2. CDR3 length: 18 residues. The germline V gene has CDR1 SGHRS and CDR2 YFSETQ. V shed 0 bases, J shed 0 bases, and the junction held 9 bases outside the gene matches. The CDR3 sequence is CASSLVGSGSSSYNEQFF. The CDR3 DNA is TGCGCCAGCAGCTTGGTTGGTAGCGGGTCGAGCTCCTACAATGAGCAGTTCTTC.

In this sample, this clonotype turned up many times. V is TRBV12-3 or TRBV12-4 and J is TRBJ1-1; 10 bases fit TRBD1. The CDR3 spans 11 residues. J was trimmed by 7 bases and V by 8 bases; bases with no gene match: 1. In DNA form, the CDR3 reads TGTGCCAGCGGGACAGGGGTTGAAGCTTTCTTT. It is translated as CASGTGVEAFF.

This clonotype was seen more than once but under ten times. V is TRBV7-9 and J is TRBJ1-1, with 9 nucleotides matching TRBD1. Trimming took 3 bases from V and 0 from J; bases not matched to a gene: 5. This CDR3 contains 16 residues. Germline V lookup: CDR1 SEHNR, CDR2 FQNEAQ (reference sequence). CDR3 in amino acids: CASSLGDRALNTEAFF. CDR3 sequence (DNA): TGTGCCAGCAGCTTGGGGGACAGGGCCCTGAACACTGAAGCTTTCTTT.

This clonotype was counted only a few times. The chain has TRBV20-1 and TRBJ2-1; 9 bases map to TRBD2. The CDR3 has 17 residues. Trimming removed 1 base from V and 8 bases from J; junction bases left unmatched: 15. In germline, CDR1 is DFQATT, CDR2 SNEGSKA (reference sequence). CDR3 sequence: CSARGGPSGTIFDEQFF. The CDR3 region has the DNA TGCAGTGCTAGAGGAGGGCCTAGCGGGACTATCTTTGATGAGCAGTTCTTC.

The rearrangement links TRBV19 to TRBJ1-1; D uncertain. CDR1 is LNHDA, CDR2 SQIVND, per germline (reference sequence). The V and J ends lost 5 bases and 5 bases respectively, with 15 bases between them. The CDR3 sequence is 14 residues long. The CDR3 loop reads CASSPRRQGTEAFF. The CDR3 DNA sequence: TGTGCCAGTAGTCCCCGGCGGCAAGGTACTGAAGCTTTCTTT.

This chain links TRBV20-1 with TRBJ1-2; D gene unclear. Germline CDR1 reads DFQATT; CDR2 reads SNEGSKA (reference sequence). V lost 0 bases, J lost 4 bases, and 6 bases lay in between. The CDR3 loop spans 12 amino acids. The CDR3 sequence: CSAREGSYGYTF. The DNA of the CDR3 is TGCAGTGCTAGAGAGGGCAGCTATGGCTACACCTTC.

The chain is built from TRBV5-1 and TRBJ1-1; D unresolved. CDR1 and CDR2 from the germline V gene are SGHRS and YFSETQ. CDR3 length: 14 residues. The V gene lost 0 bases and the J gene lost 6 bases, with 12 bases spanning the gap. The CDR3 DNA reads TGCGCCAGCAGCTTGGAGGTCTCAGAAGCTGAAGCTTTCTTT. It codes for CASSLEVSEAEAFF. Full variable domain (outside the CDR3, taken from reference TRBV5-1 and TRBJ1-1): KAGVTQTPRYLIKTRGQQVTLSCSPISGHRSVSWYQQTPGQGLQFLFEYFSETQRNKGNFPGRFSGRQFSNSRSEMNVSTLELGDSALYLCASSLEVSEAEAFFGQGTRLTVV.

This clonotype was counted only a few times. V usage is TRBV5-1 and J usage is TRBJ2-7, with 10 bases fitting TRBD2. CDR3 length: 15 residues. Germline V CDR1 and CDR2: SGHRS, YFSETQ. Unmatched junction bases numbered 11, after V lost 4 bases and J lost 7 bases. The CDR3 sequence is CASSKGLAHVGEQYF. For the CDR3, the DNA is TGCGCCAGCAGCAAGGGACTAGCGCACGTAGGGGAGCAGTACTTC.

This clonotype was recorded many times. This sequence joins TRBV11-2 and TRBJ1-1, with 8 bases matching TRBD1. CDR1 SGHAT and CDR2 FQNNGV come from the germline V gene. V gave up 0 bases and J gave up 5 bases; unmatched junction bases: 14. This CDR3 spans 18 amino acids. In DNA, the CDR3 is TGTGCCAGCAGCTTAGATTTGGCCCAGGGGGCGCATTCGACTGAAGCTTTCTTT. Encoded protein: CASSLDLAQGAHSTEAFF.

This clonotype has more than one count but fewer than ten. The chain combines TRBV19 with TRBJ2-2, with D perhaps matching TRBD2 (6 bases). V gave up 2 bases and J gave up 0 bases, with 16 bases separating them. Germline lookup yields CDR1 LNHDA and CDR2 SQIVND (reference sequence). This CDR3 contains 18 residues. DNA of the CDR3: TGTGCCAGTAGTATACGGGCTGGGGGAGGAACGAACACCGGGGAGCTGTTTTTT. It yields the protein CASSIRAGGGTNTGELFF.

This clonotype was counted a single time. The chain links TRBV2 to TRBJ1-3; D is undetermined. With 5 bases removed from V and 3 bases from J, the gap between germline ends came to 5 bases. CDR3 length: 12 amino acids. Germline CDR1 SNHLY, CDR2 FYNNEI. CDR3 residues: CASSTLGNTIYF. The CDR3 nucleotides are TGTGCCAGCAGTACCCTTGGAAACACCATATATTTT.

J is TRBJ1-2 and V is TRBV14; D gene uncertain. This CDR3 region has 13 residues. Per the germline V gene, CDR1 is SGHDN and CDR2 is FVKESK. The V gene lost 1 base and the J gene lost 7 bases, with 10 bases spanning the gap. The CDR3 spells CASSQVSGLGYTF. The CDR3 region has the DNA TGTGCCAGCAGCCAAGTATCGGGTCTTGGCTACACCTTC.

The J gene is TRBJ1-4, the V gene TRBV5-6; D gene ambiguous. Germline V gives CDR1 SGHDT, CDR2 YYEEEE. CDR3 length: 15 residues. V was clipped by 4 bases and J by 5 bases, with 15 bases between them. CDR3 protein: CASSPGLGGNEKLFF. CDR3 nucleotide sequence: TGTGCCAGCAGCCCCGGACTGGGTGGAAATGAAAAACTGTTTTTT.